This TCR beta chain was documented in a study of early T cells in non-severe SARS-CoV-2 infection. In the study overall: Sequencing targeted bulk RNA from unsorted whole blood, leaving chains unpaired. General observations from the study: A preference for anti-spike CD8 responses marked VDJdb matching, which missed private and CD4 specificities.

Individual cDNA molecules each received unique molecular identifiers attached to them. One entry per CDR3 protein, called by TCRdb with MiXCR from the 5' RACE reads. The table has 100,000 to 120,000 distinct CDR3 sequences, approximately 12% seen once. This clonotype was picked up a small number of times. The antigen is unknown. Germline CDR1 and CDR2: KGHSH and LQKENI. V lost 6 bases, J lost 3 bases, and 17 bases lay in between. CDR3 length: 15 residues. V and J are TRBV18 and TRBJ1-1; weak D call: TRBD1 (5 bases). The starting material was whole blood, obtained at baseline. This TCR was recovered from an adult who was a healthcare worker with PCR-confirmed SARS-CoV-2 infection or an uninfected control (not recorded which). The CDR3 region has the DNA TGTGCCAGCTCCCGTACAGGATCGGGGGACACTGAAGCTTTCTTT. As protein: CASSRTGSGDTEAFF.